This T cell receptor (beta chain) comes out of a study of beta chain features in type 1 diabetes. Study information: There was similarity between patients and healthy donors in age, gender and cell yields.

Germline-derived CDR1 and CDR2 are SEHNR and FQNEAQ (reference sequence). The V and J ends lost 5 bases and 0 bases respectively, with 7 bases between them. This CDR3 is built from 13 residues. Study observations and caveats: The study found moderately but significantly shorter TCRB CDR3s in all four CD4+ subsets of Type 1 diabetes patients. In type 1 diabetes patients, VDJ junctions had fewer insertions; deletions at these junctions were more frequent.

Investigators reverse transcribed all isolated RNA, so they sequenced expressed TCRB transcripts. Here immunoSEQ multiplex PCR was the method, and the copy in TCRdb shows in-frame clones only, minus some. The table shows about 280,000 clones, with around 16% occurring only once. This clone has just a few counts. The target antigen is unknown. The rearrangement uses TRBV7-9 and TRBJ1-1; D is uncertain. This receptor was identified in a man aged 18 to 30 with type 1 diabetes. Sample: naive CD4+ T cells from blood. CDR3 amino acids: CASSRDMNTEAFF. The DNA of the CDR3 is TGTGCCAGCAGCAGAGATATGAACACTGAAGCTTTCTTT.